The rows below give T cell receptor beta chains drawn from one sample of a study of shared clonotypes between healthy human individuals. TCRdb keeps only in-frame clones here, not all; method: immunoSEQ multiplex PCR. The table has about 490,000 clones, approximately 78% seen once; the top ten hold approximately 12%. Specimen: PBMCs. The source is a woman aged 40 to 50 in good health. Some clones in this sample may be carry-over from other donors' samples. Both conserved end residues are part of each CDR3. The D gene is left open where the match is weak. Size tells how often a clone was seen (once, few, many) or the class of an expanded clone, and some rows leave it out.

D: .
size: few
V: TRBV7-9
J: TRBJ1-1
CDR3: CASSLGAASDTEAFF
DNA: TGTGCCAGCAGCTTAGGGGCGGCTTCGGACACTGAAGCTTTCTTT

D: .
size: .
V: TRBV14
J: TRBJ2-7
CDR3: CASSQDGGYYEQYF
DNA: TGTGCCAGCAGCCAAGATGGTGGTTACTACGAGCAGTACTTC

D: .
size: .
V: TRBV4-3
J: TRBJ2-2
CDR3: CASSVRMNTGELFF
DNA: TGCGCCAGCAGCGTACGGATGAACACCGGGGAGCTGTTTTTT

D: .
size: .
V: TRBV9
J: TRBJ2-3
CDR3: CASSPRAGSSTDTQYF
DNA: TGTGCCAGCAGCCCCAGAGCGGGTTCTAGCACAGATACGCAGTATTTT

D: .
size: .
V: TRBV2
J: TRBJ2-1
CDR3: CASSVGVYNEQFF
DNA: TGTGCCAGCAGTGTTGGAGTCTACAATGAGCAGTTCTTC

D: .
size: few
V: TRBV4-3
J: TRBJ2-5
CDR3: CASSQGALRGMETQYF
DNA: TGCGCCAGCAGCCAAGGGGCACTCAGGGGTATGGAGACCCAGTACTTC

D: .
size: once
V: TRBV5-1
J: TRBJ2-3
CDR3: CASSPLGGRGTDTQYF
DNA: TGCGCCAGCAGCCCCCTCGGAGGCAGGGGCACAGATACGCAGTATTTT

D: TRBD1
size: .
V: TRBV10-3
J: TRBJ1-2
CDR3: CAISETGGVGGYTF
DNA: TGTGCCATCAGTGAGACAGGGGGCGTGGGTGGCTACACCTTC

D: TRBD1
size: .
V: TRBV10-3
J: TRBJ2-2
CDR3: CAISATQTGVGGELFF
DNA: TGTGCCATCAGTGCAACACAAACAGGGGTAGGCGGGGAGCTGTTTTTT

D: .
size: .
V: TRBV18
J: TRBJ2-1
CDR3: CASSPQGTYNEQFF
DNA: TGTGCCAGCTCACCGCAAGGGACTTACAATGAGCAGTTCTTC

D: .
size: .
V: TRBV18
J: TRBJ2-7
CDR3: CASSPLADTGVIYEQYF
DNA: TGTGCCAGCTCACCTCTAGCCGACACGGGTGTGATCTACGAGCAGTACTTC

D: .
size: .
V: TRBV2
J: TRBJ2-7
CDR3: CASRRSGEQYF
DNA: TGTGCCAGCAGGAGGTCAGGCGAGCAGTACTTC

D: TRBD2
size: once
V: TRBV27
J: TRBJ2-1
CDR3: CASSLWDSGLGGQFF
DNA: TGTGCCAGCAGTTTATGGGATAGCGGGTTGGGGGGGCAGTTCTTC

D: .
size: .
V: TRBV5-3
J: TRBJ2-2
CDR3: CASSLGLPNTGELFF
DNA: TGTGCCAGCAGCTTGGGCCTTCCGAACACCGGGGAGCTGTTTTTT

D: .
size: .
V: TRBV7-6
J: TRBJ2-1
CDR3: CASSREPGGYNEQFF
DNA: TGTGCCAGCAGCCGAGAGCCCGGTGGTTACAATGAGCAGTTCTTC

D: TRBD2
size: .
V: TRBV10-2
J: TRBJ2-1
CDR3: CASSLGLAGGNEQFF
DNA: TGCGCCAGCAGCCTCGGACTAGCGGGGGGGAATGAGCAGTTCTTC

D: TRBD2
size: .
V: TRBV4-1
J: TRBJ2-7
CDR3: CASTRWLAESSYEQYF
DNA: TGCGCCAGCACCCGGTGGCTAGCGGAAAGCTCCTACGAGCAGTACTTC

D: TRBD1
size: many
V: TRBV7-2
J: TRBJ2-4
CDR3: CASSPAYGLLGQGGDIQYF
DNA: TGTGCCAGCAGCCCGGCTTATGGACTTTTAGGACAGGGCGGAGACATTCAGTACTTC

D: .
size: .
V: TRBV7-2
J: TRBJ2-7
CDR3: CASSLVGGDEQYF
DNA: TGTGCCAGCAGCTTAGTCGGGGGCGACGAGCAGTACTTC

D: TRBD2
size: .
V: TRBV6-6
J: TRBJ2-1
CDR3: CASTEGLAGANEQFF
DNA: TGTGCCAGCACCGAGGGACTAGCGGGAGCAAATGAGCAGTTCTTC

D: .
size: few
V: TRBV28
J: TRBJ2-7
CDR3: CASSSPETYEQYF
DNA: TGTGCCAGCAGTTCCCCGGAGACCTACGAGCAGTACTTC

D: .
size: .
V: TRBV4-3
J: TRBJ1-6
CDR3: CASSPTMSSYNSPLHF
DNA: TGCGCCAGCAGCCCAACCATGAGCTCCTATAATTCACCCCTCCACTTT

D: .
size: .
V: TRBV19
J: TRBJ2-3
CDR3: CASSSSTSVPDTQYF
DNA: TGTGCCAGTAGTTCTAGCACGTCGGTCCCAGATACGCAGTATTTT

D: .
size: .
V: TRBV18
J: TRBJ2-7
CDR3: CASSSTDYEQYF
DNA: TGTGCCAGCTCATCCACCGATTACGAGCAGTACTTC

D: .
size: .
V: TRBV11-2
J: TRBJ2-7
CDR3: CASSLGGWEWGYEQYF
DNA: TGTGCCAGCAGCTTAGGAGGGTGGGAATGGGGATACGAGCAGTACTTC

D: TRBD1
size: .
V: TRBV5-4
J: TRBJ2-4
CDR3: CASSSGQGTGDIQYF
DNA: TGTGCCAGCAGCTCAGGACAGGGAACGGGGGACATTCAGTACTTC

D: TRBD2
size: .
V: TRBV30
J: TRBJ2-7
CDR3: CAWTPPIGLAGYYEQYF
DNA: TGTGCCTGGACCCCTCCCATCGGACTAGCGGGGTACTACGAGCAGTACTTC

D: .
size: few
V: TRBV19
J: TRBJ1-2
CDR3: CASTNTGWDGYTF
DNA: TGTGCCAGTACTAATACAGGTTGGGATGGCTACACCTTC

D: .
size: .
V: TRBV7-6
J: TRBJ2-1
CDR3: CASSLGGRGRQGQFF
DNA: TGTGCCAGCAGCTTAGGAGGTCGGGGACGTCAGGGGCAGTTCTTC

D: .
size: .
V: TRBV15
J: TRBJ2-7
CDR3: CATSRDPGPGNEQHF
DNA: TGTGCCACCAGCAGAGATCCTGGGCCAGGGAACGAGCAGCACTTC

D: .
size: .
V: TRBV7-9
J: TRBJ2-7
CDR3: CASSPAGTPRNF
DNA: TGTGCCAGCAGCCCCGCCGGGACTCCGAGGAACTTC

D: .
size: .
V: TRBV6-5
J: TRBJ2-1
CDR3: CASSYGGSSYNEQFF
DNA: TGTGCCAGCAGTTACGGGGGGTCCTCCTACAATGAGCAGTTCTTC

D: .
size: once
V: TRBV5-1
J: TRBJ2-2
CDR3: CASSVGNTGELFF
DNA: TGCGCCAGCAGCGTAGGGAACACCGGGGAGCTGTTTTTT

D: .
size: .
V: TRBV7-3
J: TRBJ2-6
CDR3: CASSLRPGAGANVLTF
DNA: TGTGCCAGCAGCTTACGCCCGGGTGCTGGGGCCAACGTCCTGACTTTC

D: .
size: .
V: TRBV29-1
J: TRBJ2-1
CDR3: CSVVRRDSYNEQFF
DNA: TGCAGCGTGGTCCGAAGGGACTCCTACAATGAGCAGTTCTTC

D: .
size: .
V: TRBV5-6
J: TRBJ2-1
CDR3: CASSPDAGFYNEQFF
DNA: TGTGCCAGCAGCCCCGATGCAGGGTTCTACAATGAGCAGTTCTTC

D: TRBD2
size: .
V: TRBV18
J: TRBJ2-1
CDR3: CASSPPGTSVNEQFF
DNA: TGTGCCAGCTCACCACCGGGGACTAGCGTGAATGAGCAGTTCTTC

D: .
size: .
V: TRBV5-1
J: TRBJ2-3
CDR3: CASSPLGITDTQYF
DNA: TGCGCCAGCAGCCCCTTGGGGATAACAGATACGCAGTATTTT

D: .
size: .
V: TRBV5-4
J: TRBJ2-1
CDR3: CASSLAGGIYNEQFF
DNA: TGTGCCAGCAGCTTGGCGGGGGGCATCTACAATGAGCAGTTCTTC

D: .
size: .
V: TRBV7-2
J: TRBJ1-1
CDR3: CASSSDPNYPAFF
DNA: TGTGCCAGCAGCTCGGACCCAAACTACCCAGCTTTCTTT

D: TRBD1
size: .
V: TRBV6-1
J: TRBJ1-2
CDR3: CASSETGGSDYTF
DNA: TGTGCCAGCAGTGAAACAGGGGGCTCTGACTACACCTTC

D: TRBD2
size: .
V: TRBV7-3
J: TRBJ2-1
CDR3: CASSRGLGNEQFF
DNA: TGTGCCAGCAGCCGCGGACTAGGGAATGAGCAGTTCTTC